This T cell receptor beta chain was captured in a study of identical twins. Whole-study results and caveats: It was cross-sectional statistical analysis, not following the same donors, that the conclusions relied on. There were fewer insertions in abundant cord blood beta clonotypes, but memory repertoires showed no such pattern. Modelling underestimated the level of out-of-frame TCR alpha sharing observed in monozygotic twins. There was an excess of low generation probability in the out-of-frame alpha sequences that twins shared.

Each CDR3 protein gets one entry after TCRdb re-called the 5' RACE reads with MiXCR. Among approximately 350,000 distinct CDR3 sequences listed, approximately 13% were seen once. Trimming shortened V by 3 bases and J by 4 bases, and 13 bases separated the two germline ends. The CDR3 is 15 residues long. With regard to this clonotype: What it binds is not known.

The sample also formed part of further work on yellow fever vaccine responses in identical twins.

The receptor comes from a woman between 18 and 30 years old in good health. The chain carries TRBV12-3 or TRBV12-4 and TRBJ2-1, with a possible D match to TRBD1 (6 bases). The material sequenced was CD8+ T cells sorted from blood. The CDR3 region has the DNA TGTGCCAGCAGTTTCTTGGGACACCTTTACAATGAGCAGTTCTTC. Its translation is CASSFLGHLYNEQFF.